This entry features one T cell receptor (beta chain) sequence. Its antigen remains unidentified. Base qualities are not provided; no much larger clone lies one nucleotide away. The donors were healthy, HIV-negative adults who had no recently reported acute infections or vaccinations. All donors were Caucasian adults living in Nashville, Tennessee, USA. CD4+ T cells were enriched by magnetic negative selection, after which naive cells were positively selected on CD45RA and the negative fraction was taken as the memory subset. Blood was collected by leukapheresis, and PBMCs were isolated by Ficoll-Histopaque density gradient centrifugation and then cryopreserved in liquid nitrogen vapor phase. Analytical flow cytometry was used to check the purity and quantity of every magnetically sorted T cell population. Each sorted fraction had its genomic DNA isolated and then quantified by UV absorbance on a Nanodrop 2000c.

The germline V gene (reference sequence) specifies SGHNT as CDR1 and YYREEE as CDR2. Between the V and J ends, shortened by 0 bases and 1 base respectively, the junction contains 11 bases. The CDR3 sequence holds 16 residues, the cysteine and phenylalanine included. Only CDR3 DNA remains: 48 bases, in frame from the first base. The entry originates in a study of shared clonotypes between healthy human individuals (dated by TCRdb to the early 2020s). Some background on the complete study: The cohort comprised a couple of women and a few men aged 18 to 49 years. Per donor, three plates each were used for CD4 naive and CD4 memory, two for CD8 naive, and one for CD8 memory. The study deeply sequenced blood TCR repertoires of five healthy adults to estimate repertoire size and the extent of clonotype sharing between individuals. To increase sequencing depth and limit assay-specific biases, different laboratories used diverse techniques to prepare libraries and sequence TCR repertoires. Leukapheresis yielded between about 0.85 and 10 billion PBMCs per donor.

Using the deep immunoSEQ assay, multiplex PCR amplified TCR CDR3 regions from genomic DNA. Genomic DNA extracted from each cell subset was distributed evenly over all wells of several immunoSEQ 96-well plates, and each plate served as one replicate. For sorted subsets, each replicate PCR was loaded with roughly 200 ng genomic DNA, equivalent to 30,000 or so T cell genomes. Purified libraries were quantified with a Qubit 3.0 fluorometer, sized on a Bioanalyzer 2100, and re-quantified with the KAPA Library Quantification kit. Every immunoSEQ 96-well plate was sequenced on a separate single-read 150-cycle Illumina NextSeq 550 flow cell. The source study handled its data this way. Because only junctional sequences without quality scores were contained in the immunoSEQ output, filtering matching that applied to full-length reads could not be performed. To assign V/J genes and CDR3, sequences were annotated using PyIR, a Python wrapper for IgBLAST v1.9, with IMGT germline references. Reads with weak V/J assignments (E-value above 1e-6), missing CDR3, stop codons, out-of-frame junctions, or ambiguous translated residues were removed. V3J clonotypes were defined by identical inferred V gene, J gene, and CDR3 amino acid sequence. Percentage overlap between repertoires was computed as shared unique clonotypes divided by the size of the smaller repertoire. Three approaches were used to assess repertoire richness: RTK rarefaction, the Chao1 estimator, and Recon v2.1 estimates of unobserved clonotypes. For all TCRbeta clonotypes obtained by the gDNA method from four donors, generation probabilities were computed with OLGA. TCRdb mirrors the immuneACCESS table, restricted to in-frame sequences. Some clones are absent from its copies; in checked studies, under half trace to an unresolved V gene, and the reason for the others is unknown. V, J and clone size are those of that table, while D and trimming were read from the DNA. The sample yields approximately 700,000 clones; 55% to 85% were counted once. The ten largest make up around 2% of the sample.

General findings and caveats noted by the study authors: The small number of donors limited the genetic and exposure-history diversity represented. Sampling was restricted to blood, and TCR repertoires in tissue are likely to differ from TCR repertoires in blood. Pairwise subsampling led to the expectation that sequencing depth would affect the degree of clonotype sharing among donors. Sharing across several donors was observed for approximately 5% of naive CD4, 3% to 4% of naive CD8, 2% to 2.5% of memory CD4, and roughly 0.4% of memory CD8 clonotypes. Compared with non-shared clonotypes, the clonotypes found in all four sorted-subset donors had higher generation probabilities. Naive subsets generally had larger estimated clonotype richness than memory subsets did. Incomplete sequencing was indicated by rarefaction of sorted-subset datasets, despite the large sequencing depth.

The receptor's source is a woman aged 30 to 39 in good health. The sequenced material came from memory CD4+ T cells sorted from blood. The cell subset or site label of this sample denotes: CD45RA-negative fraction. This chain joins TRBV5-4 to TRBJ2-1; TRBD1 might be the D gene, on 6 matching bases. Read as DNA, the sequence is TGTGCCAGCAGCTTGGCCGGGACACCTTCCTACAATGAGCAGTTCTTC. This gives the protein CASSLAGTPSYNEQFF.